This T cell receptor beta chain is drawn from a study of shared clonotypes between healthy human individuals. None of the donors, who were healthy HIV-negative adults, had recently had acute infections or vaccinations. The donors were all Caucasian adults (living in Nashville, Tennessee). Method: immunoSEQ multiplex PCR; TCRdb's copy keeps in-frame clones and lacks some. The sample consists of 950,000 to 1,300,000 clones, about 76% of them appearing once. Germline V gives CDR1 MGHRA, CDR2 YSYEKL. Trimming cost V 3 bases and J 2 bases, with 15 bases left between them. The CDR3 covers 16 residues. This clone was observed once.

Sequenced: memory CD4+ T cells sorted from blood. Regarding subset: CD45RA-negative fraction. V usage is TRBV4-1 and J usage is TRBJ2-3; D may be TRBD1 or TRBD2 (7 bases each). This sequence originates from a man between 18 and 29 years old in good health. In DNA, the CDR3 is TGCGCCAGCAGCCATTCCCAGGGGGGGGACACAGATACGCAGTATTTT. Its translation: CASSHSQGGDTDTQYF.